Each of the 23 T cell receptor beta chains below was sequenced from the same sample in a study of T cell repertoires in cytomegalovirus infection. TCRdb re-called the reads with MiXCR, one entry per CDR3 protein. The sample has 200,000 to 300,000 distinct CDR3 sequences, 6.5% seen once. Sequenced material: PBMCs. All receptors derive from a human donor in good health (CMV status not recorded). Some clones in this sample may be carry-over from other donors' samples.

This clonotype was picked up many times. This chain joins TRBV25-1 and TRBJ1-4, with TRBD1 identical over 7 bases. Trimming cost V 5 bases and J 0 bases; bases outside gene matches: 6. Germline V gene lookup returns CDR1 MGHDK and CDR2 SYGVNS. The CDR3 sequence is 16 residues long. CDR3 DNA: TGTGCCAGCAGTAAGGACAGGACGACAACTAATGAAAAACTGTTTTTT. It specifies CASSKDRTTTNEKLFF.

This clonotype has ten or more counts. This chain uses TRBV3-1 with TRBJ2-2, with unresolved D. The CDR3 sequence is 11 residues long. Germline loops: CDR1 LGHDT, CDR2 YNNKEL (reference sequence). Trimming removed 1 base at V and 6 bases at J, with 0 bases between. The CDR3 here is CASSQAGELFF. CDR3 DNA sequence: TGTGCCAGCAGCCAAGCCGGGGAGCTGTTTTTT.

Ten or more counts support this clonotype. V and J are TRBV6-2 or TRBV6-3 and TRBJ2-1; the match to TRBD2 covers 8 bases. The CDR3 contains 16 residues. The trim removed 6 bases at V and 4 bases at J, leaving 11 bases unmatched. The germline CDR1 and CDR2 sequences are MNHEY and SVGEGT. The CDR3 is CASSHTSGGLYNEQFF. DNA for the CDR3: TGTGCCAGCAGCCACACTTCGGGGGGGCTTTACAATGAGCAGTTCTTC.

The chain links TRBV9 to TRBJ1-6; 7 bases fit TRBD1. The CDR3 has 16 residues. V gave up 0 bases and J gave up 9 bases; unmatched junction bases: 9. Germline CDR1 SGDLS, CDR2 YYNGEE. DNA for the CDR3: TGTGCCAGCAGCGTAGGCCCGACAGGGTGGCGTTCACCCCTCCACTTT. Encoded protein: CASSVGPTGWRSPLHF.

This clonotype was recorded many times. The chain links TRBV7-9 to TRBJ1-5; perhaps TRBD1 as D (6 bases). Germline V lookup: CDR1 SEHNR, CDR2 FQNEAQ (reference sequence). The CDR3 totals 16 residues. V lost 3 bases, J lost 0 bases, and 12 bases lay in between. Here the CDR3 DNA reads TGTGCCAGCAGCTTCGGACAGCCAAATAGCAATCAGCCCCAGCATTTT. It codes for CASSFGQPNSNQPQHF.

The genes are TRBV12-3 or TRBV12-4 and TRBJ1-3, with 7 bases that match TRBD1. With V trimmed by 10 bases and J by 5 bases, 11 bases remained unmatched. The CDR3 is 14 residues long. The CDR3 DNA reads TGTGCCACCCACGGGACAGCCGTGAGAAACACCATATATTTT. It translates to CATHGTAVRNTIYF.

This clonotype was seen at least ten times. V gene TRBV30 combines with J gene TRBJ1-2; no clear D. V lost 1 base and J 6 bases, leaving 12 bases between the germline ends. Per germline, CDR1 GTSNPN and CDR2 SVGIG (reference sequence). CDR3 length: 13 amino acids. The CDR3 loop is CAWSAGLGDGYTF. CDR3 sequence (DNA): TGTGCCTGGAGTGCTGGCCTAGGAGATGGCTACACCTTC.

Ten or more counts support this clonotype. J is TRBJ2-2 and V is TRBV19; TRBD1 agrees at 7 bases. The CDR3 sequence is 13 residues long. Germline CDR1 LNHDA, CDR2 SQIVND (reference sequence). J gave up 5 bases and V 7 bases, and 4 bases lay outside the gene matches. This CDR3 is CASNPQGTGELFF. CDR3 DNA: TGTGCCAGTAACCCACAGGGGACCGGGGAGCTGTTTTTT.

In this sample, this clonotype turned up many times. The V gene is TRBV28, the J gene TRBJ2-3; 9 nucleotides match TRBD2. Per germline, CDR1 MDHEN and CDR2 SYDVKM. The CDR3 extends over 17 amino acids. V trimming: 6 bases; J trimming: 6 bases; junction bases outside the gene matches: 16. CDR3 amino acids: CASSTQPLGLAGDTQYF. In DNA, the CDR3 is TGTGCCAGCAGCACACAGCCCTTGGGTCTAGCGGGGGATACGCAGTATTTT. The full variable domain, in which reference TRBV28 and TRBJ2-3 provide the parts outside the CDR3, is DVKVTQSSRYLVKRTGEKVFLECVQDMDHENMFWYRQDPGLGLRLIYFSYDVKMKEKGDIPEGYSVSREKKERFSLILESASTNQTSMYLCASSTQPLGLAGDTQYFGPGTRLTVL.

This clonotype was picked up many times. The rearrangement joins TRBV29-1 to TRBJ2-7; 12 bases are a match to TRBD2. The J segment lost 2 bases and the V segment lost 6 bases, leaving 8 bases of the junction unmatched. This CDR3 contains 15 residues. Looked up from germline, CDR1 is SQVTM and CDR2 is ANQGSEA. Here the CDR3 reads CSVATSGGAAYEQYF. The CDR3 bases are TGCAGCGTGGCGACTAGCGGGGGAGCCGCCTACGAGCAGTACTTC.

This clonotype was seen a few times. The chain couples TRBV29-1 to TRBJ2-4, with D possibly matching TRBD1 (6 bases). The ends were cut back, 7 bases at V and 8 bases at J, with 18 bases in the middle. This CDR3 has 13 amino acids. From germline, CDR1 is SQVTM and CDR2 ANQGSEA. The CDR3 DNA reads as TGCAGCGCTGCCGACAGGAGTAAGGACATTCAGTACTTC. As protein: CSAADRSKDIQYF.

On this clonotype: A much bigger clone sits one base away, suggesting this may be a read error. This sequence joins TRBV28 and TRBJ1-6, with D uncertain. The CDR3 covers 12 residues. Germline-derived CDR1 and CDR2 are MDHEN and SYDVKM. V lost 1 base and J lost 16, with 11 bases in between. The CDR3 coding sequence is TGTGCCAGCAGTTTATCGTGCAGCCCTCTCCACTTT. This translates into CASSLSCSPLHF.

This clonotype was found many times. V and J are TRBV7-9 and TRBJ2-7; possibly TRBD2 for D (6 bases). Germline V gene data show CDR1 as SEHNR and CDR2 as FQNEAQ (reference sequence). V lost 2 bases and J lost 7, with 21 bases in between. The CDR3 is 16 amino acids. In DNA, the CDR3 is TGTGCCAGCAGCTTATCCATGCTGAGGGAGGATACGGAGCAGTACTTC. This encodes CASSLSMLREDTEQYF.

This clonotype has a count of ten or more. This chain connects TRBV29-1 to TRBJ1-1; no reliable D call. The CDR3 loop spans 13 amino acids. Germline CDR1 and CDR2: SQVTM and ANQGSEA. Trimming shortened V by 1 base and J by 6 bases, and 12 bases separated the two germline ends. The CDR3 spells CSVEVPGISEAFF. The CDR3 nucleotides are TGCAGCGTTGAAGTACCCGGCATCTCTGAAGCTTTCTTT.

Comments on this clonotype: This may arise from a read error, as a much more abundant clone is one base away. The chain combines TRBV20-1 with TRBJ2-5; a weak D match, TRBD1 (5 bases). Trimming left V 4 bases short and J 2 bases short, with 17 bases between. The CDR3 has 15 amino acids. Germline V gene data show CDR1 as DFQATT and CDR2 as SNEGSKA (reference sequence). CDR3 sequence: CSAKGAKTSQETQYF. Here the CDR3 DNA reads TGCAGTGCTAAAGGGGCAAAAACCTCGCAAGAGACCCAGTACTTC.

This clonotype was picked up many times. The J gene is TRBJ2-1, the V gene TRBV2, with D uncertain. This CDR3 comprises 11 residues. The ends were cut back, 6 bases at V and 1 base at J, with 1 base in the middle. CDR1 SNHLY and CDR2 FYNNEI come from the germline V gene. CDR3: CASRSYNEQFF. In DNA form, the CDR3 reads TGTGCCAGCAGATCCTACAATGAGCAGTTCTTC.

The table lists this clonotype with many counts. The chain is built from TRBV28 and TRBJ2-5; D is perhaps TRBD1 (6 bases). Trimming took off 2 bases at V and 2 bases at J, with 9 bases between the two ends. Germline V CDR1 and CDR2: MDHEN, SYDVKM. CDR3 size: 14 residues. The DNA for the CDR3 is TGTGCCAGCAGTTTAAAGGGGGATCAAGAGACCCAGTACTTC. As protein: CASSLKGDQETQYF.

This clonotype was seen ten or more times. This rearrangement joins TRBV29-1 to TRBJ1-4, with a tentative D call TRBD1 (6 bases). The CDR3 spans 12 residues. Trimming took 4 bases from V and 8 from J, leaving 11 bases between them. Germline V gene lookup returns CDR1 SQVTM and CDR2 ANQGSEA. CDR3 residues: CSVGRGGEKLFF. DNA for the CDR3: TGCAGCGTTGGCAGGGGAGGGGAAAAACTGTTTTTT.

The sample holds a few counts of this clonotype. The chain uses TRBV20-1 and TRBJ2-5, with TRBD2 identical over 8 bases. Losses at the gene ends were 0 bases for V and 3 bases for J; bases not matched to a gene: 18. From germline, CDR1 is DFQATT and CDR2 SNEGSKA (reference sequence). The CDR3 covers 19 residues. The DNA of the CDR3 is TGCAGTGCTAGAGACCCCGCGGTCGTAGGGACTAGAATTGAAGAGACCCAGTACTTC. Translating gives CSARDPAVVGTRIEETQYF.

This clonotype came up many times. The chain joins TRBV7-6 to TRBJ1-5; no clear D gene. Germline CDR1 is SGHVS and CDR2 is FNYEAQ. V dropped 4 bases and J dropped 7 bases, with 14 bases sitting between them. This CDR3 spans 14 amino acids. CDR3 sequence reads: CASSSRPLGQPQHF. Written as DNA, the CDR3 is TGTGCCAGCAGCTCGCGGCCCCTTGGGCAGCCCCAGCATTTT.

Many counts were recorded for this clonotype. The J gene is TRBJ2-1, the V gene TRBV28, with 7 bases lining up with TRBD1. The CDR3 is 17 amino acids. Germline V gene sequence: CDR1 MDHEN, CDR2 SYDVKM. Unmatched junction bases numbered 12, after V lost 5 bases and J lost 2 bases. CDR3: CASSVNYRGNTYNEQFF. CDR3 nucleotides: TGTGCCAGCAGTGTTAACTACAGGGGCAATACCTACAATGAGCAGTTCTTC.

This clonotype was seen many times. This sequence joins TRBV4-1 and TRBJ2-1; 8 bases are shared with TRBD1. The junction had 13 bases not matched to a gene; V was cut back by 0 bases and J by 6 bases. This CDR3 has 18 amino acids. Germline V CDR1 and CDR2: MGHRA, YSYEKL. The CDR3 DNA reads TGCGCCAGCAGCCAAGATCAGGGGGCGGCAGGCGTGAGCAATGAGCAGTTCTTC. This codes for CASSQDQGAAGVSNEQFF.

The table lists this clonotype with many counts. The gene calls are TRBV20-1 and TRBJ2-5; the match to TRBD1 covers 8 bases. The CDR3 is 16 amino acids. Germline V lookup: CDR1 DFQATT, CDR2 SNEGSKA (reference sequence). With V trimmed by 0 bases and J by 5 bases, 11 bases remained unmatched. CDR3 sequence: CSARDPQGARGETQYF. CDR3 in DNA: TGCAGTGCTAGAGATCCGCAGGGGGCGAGGGGGGAGACCCAGTACTTC.